The entry below describes one T cell receptor (beta chain). Its antigen is unknown. These data originate in a study of cytotoxic CD8 clonotypes in ibrutinib-treated CLL. Regarding the study as a whole: Sampling times differed between sustained-remission and progressing patients. Clonality at baseline surpassed age-matched healthy donors and tracked circulating CD8+ T-cell counts. Public clonotypes occurred uncommonly; on treatment, they contracted or remained stable.

Only in-frame clones appear in the TCRdb table, and some are missing; sequencing was by immunoSEQ multiplex PCR. Among around 300,000 clones, 80% were seen once, and the ten largest hold over 6.5%. The source of this sequence is a human donor with chronic lymphocytic leukemia. This material consisted of PBMCs, taken before ibrutinib treatment.

CDR3 DNA: TGTGCCTGGAGTGTGTCTAGCCCCTACAATGAGCAGTTCTTC. This translates into CAWSVSSPYNEQFF. This chain connects TRBV30 to TRBJ2-1; TRBD2 might be the D (5 bases). Germline loops: CDR1 GTSNPN, CDR2 SVGIG (reference sequence). This CDR3 is 14 amino acids long. Trimming took off 0 bases at V and 2 bases at J, with 8 bases between the two ends.